Listed below are T cell receptor beta chains from one sample, sequenced in a study of T cell repertoires in cytomegalovirus infection. No antigen has been identified for these receptors. TCRdb reprocessed the reads via MiXCR and lists one record per CDR3 protein. The repertoire consists of some 350,000 distinct CDR3 sequences, with around 29% occurring once and the leading ten covering roughly 20%. This material consisted of cultured PBMCs, taken from culture after CMV antigen stimulation. These receptor sequences come from a human donor in good health (CMV status not recorded). Some clones in this sample may be carry-over from other donors' samples. CDR3s include the opening cysteine and the closing phenylalanine or tryptophan. The D gene is left open where the match is weak. Some rows mark clone size as missing; the rest say once, few, many or name a class of expanded clone.

d_gene | len | j_gene | abundance | v_gene | CDR3nt | CDR3aa
NA | 14 | TRBJ2-7 | many | TRBV7-2 | TGTGCCAGCAGCTTAGTCCAGGGGAGGTACGAGCAGTACTTC | CASSLVQGRYEQYF
NA | 12 | TRBJ2-7 | many | TRBV7-2 | TGTGCCAGCAGTCGGACCTTCTACGAGCAGTACTTC | CASSRTFYEQYF
TRBD1 | 17 | TRBJ1-4 | many | TRBV7-8 | TGTGCCAGCAGCTTGGCACAGGGGGCAGTAACTAATGAAAAACTGTTTTTT | CASSLAQGAVTNEKLFF
TRBD2 | 16 | TRBJ2-1 | NA | TRBV7-2 | TGTGCCAGCAGCTTAGCGCGGCTAGCGGCTTACAATGAGCAGTTCTTC | CASSLARLAAYNEQFF
TRBD2 | 16 | TRBJ2-1 | few | TRBV10-3 | TGTGCCATCGCGGGGACTCTAGCGGGGGTATACAATGAGCAGTTCTTC | CAIAGTLAGVYNEQFF
NA | 17 | TRBJ2-2 | NA | TRBV2 | TGTGCCAGCAGTGGGGGGGACAGAAAATCGAACACCGGGGAGCTGTTTTTT | CASSGGDRKSNTGELFF
TRBD1 | 16 | TRBJ2-7 | many | TRBV6-1 | TGTGCCAGCAGGAACCTAAGGACAGGGACTTTCTACGAGCAGTACTTC | CASRNLRTGTFYEQYF
NA | 16 | TRBJ2-4 | many | TRBV7-2 | TGTGCCAGCAGCTTCATGGGACTCCCAGCCAAAAACATTCAGTACTTC | CASSFMGLPAKNIQYF
NA | 14 | TRBJ2-3 | few | TRBV7-9 | TGTGCCAGCAGCTCTCCTTCAGGGACACATACGCAGTATTTT | CASSSPSGTHTQYF
NA | 15 | TRBJ1-2 | NA | TRBV6-1 | TGTGCCAGCAGCCGCGGGACCGAAGCTAACTATGGCTACACCTTC | CASSRGTEANYGYTF
NA | 15 | TRBJ1-1 | few | TRBV19 | TGTGCCAGTAGACTAACGTCAATTTCCTCCGAAGGAGCTTTCTTT | CASRLTSISSEGAFF
NA | 15 | TRBJ1-5 | NA | TRBV12-3/TRBV12-4 | TGTGCCAGCAGTCCCTCGCAAGGAAACTATCAGCCCCAGCATTTT | CASSPSQGNYQPQHF
NA | 15 | TRBJ1-5 | NA | TRBV3-1 | TGTGCCAGCAGGAAGTCGGACTCCATTAATCAGCCCCAGCATTTT | CASRKSDSINQPQHF
NA | 12 | TRBJ2-1 | few | TRBV7-6 | TGTGCCAGCAGCTTAGACGGCCTTGAGCAGTTCTTC | CASSLDGLEQFF
TRBD2 | 17 | TRBJ2-1 | few | TRBV6-6 | TGTGCCAGCAGTTACTCGGGTCTTGGCGGGAGAGTCAATGAGCAGTTCTTC | CASSYSGLGGRVNEQFF
NA | 14 | TRBJ2-1 | NA | TRBV11-2 | TGTGCCAGCAGCTCCATAGCTGGATACAATGAGCAGTTCTTC | CASSSIAGYNEQFF
NA | 15 | TRBJ2-7 | once | TRBV6-1 | TGTGCCAGCAAATTTATCCGGGACGCTACCTACGAGCAGTACTTC | CASKFIRDATYEQYF
NA | 12 | TRBJ2-7 | NA | TRBV28 | TGTGCCAGCAGTTTATACGGGACCGGCAACTACTTC | CASSLYGTGNYF
NA | 16 | TRBJ1-1 | NA | TRBV27 | TGTGCCAGCAGTTTATCGTGGGGCAGACCCAACGCTGAAGCTTTCTTT | CASSLSWGRPNAEAFF
NA | 15 | TRBJ1-6 | few | TRBV27 | TGTGCCAGCAGTTTCCAGGGCTCCTATAATTCACCCCTCCACTTT | CASSFQGSYNSPLHF
NA | 13 | TRBJ1-1 | few | TRBV7-3 | TGTGCCAGCAGCTTAATATGGGGAACTGAAGCTTTCTTT | CASSLIWGTEAFF
NA | 14 | TRBJ1-5 | NA | TRBV19 | TGTGCCAGTAGTATTGAACCTGGGGATCAGCCCCAGCATTTT | CASSIEPGDQPQHF
NA | 14 | TRBJ2-7 | NA | TRBV3-1 | TGTGCCAGCAGCCAAGAATGGGGCCCCTACGAGCAGTACTTC | CASSQEWGPYEQYF
NA | 13 | TRBJ1-1 | once | TRBV6-1 | TGTGCCAGCAGTGAAGCAACGGGGGCACTAGCTTTCTTT | CASSEATGALAFF
NA | 15 | TRBJ1-3 | NA | TRBV19 | TGTGCCAGCCGGGGGACTCGGCCGCCTGGAAACACCATATATTTT | CASRGTRPPGNTIYF
NA | 15 | TRBJ2-1 | NA | TRBV7-3 | TGTGCCAGCAGCTTATCTGGGGGCACCGTCAATGAGCAGTTCTTC | CASSLSGGTVNEQFF
NA | 12 | TRBJ1-5 | NA | TRBV7-3 | TGTGCCAGCAGCTACAGGGACCAGCCCCAGCATTTT | CASSYRDQPQHF
NA | 17 | TRBJ1-1 | NA | TRBV4-1 | TGCGCCAGCAGCCAAGTAAATGCAGGGCACAGAGGCACTGAAGCTTTCTTT | CASSQVNAGHRGTEAFF
TRBD1 | 13 | TRBJ2-1 | many | TRBV7-3 | TGTGCCAGCAGGGACAGGGGTAGGCCTGAGCAGTTCTTC | CASRDRGRPEQFF
NA | 14 | TRBJ1-1 | few | TRBV18 | TGTGCCAGCTCACCACAGTCACAGGGCACTGAAGCTTTCTTT | CASSPQSQGTEAFF
NA | 16 | TRBJ1-4 | NA | TRBV12-3/TRBV12-4 | TGTGCCAGCAGTTCCCGACAGCCGTCAACTAATGAAAAACTGTTTTTT | CASSSRQPSTNEKLFF
NA | 15 | TRBJ2-1 | many | TRBV7-2 | TGTGCCAGCAGCCCCACCCAGGGGCCCTACAATGAGCAGTTCTTC | CASSPTQGPYNEQFF
TRBD1 | 15 | TRBJ1-5 | NA | TRBV6-5 | TGTGCCAGCAGTTCGGGACAGGGGTGGAATCAGCCCCAGCATTTT | CASSSGQGWNQPQHF
TRBD1 | 13 | TRBJ1-2 | few | TRBV6-6 | TGTGCCAGCAGCCAACGGGACAGCTATGGCTACACCTTC | CASSQRDSYGYTF
NA | 13 | TRBJ1-2 | NA | TRBV20-1 | TGCAGTGCCACACCGGGGGGGCTCTATGGCTACACCTTC | CSATPGGLYGYTF
TRBD1 | 15 | TRBJ2-2 | few | TRBV19 | TGTGCCAGTAGTATTATAGACAGGGAAACCGGGGAGCTGTTTTTT | CASSIIDRETGELFF
NA | 16 | TRBJ2-2 | NA | TRBV7-3 | TGTGCCAGCAGCTTAAACGCCAGGGGGGACACCGGGGAGCTGTTTTTT | CASSLNARGDTGELFF
TRBD1 | 14 | TRBJ1-2 | few | TRBV19 | TGTGCCAGTAGTATCGGACAGGGACCCTATGGCTACACCTTC | CASSIGQGPYGYTF
NA | 14 | TRBJ1-5 | NA | TRBV9 | TGTGCCAGCAGCGTAGCTGCCGGCAATCAGCCCCAGCATTTT | CASSVAAGNQPQHF
NA | 11 | TRBJ2-2 | NA | TRBV10-3 | TGTGCCATCAGTCGAGCCGGGGAGCTGTTTTTT | CAISRAGELFF
NA | 14 | TRBJ1-2 | few | TRBV7-3 | TGTGCCAGCAGCCAAAGCAGGGTTTATGATGGCTACACCTTC | CASSQSRVYDGYTF
NA | 17 | TRBJ2-7 | many | TRBV27 | TGTGCCAGTAAGCTCGTGGGGCACGGGATTCTGTCGTACGAGCAGTACTTC | CASKLVGHGILSYEQYF
TRBD1 | 14 | TRBJ2-3 | many | TRBV11-3 | TGTGCCAGCAGCTCTACAGGGGGCCCAGATACGCAGTATTTT | CASSSTGGPDTQYF
NA | 20 | TRBJ1-2 | NA | TRBV6-5 | TGTGCCAGCAGTTACTCTTTCGCCGGACCTGGACGGACCGCCGGACGGGGCTACACCTTC | CASSYSFAGPGRTAGRGYTF
NA | 12 | TRBJ1-1 | NA | TRBV7-9 | TGTGCCAGCGAAAGGATGAACACTGAAGCTTTCTTT | CASERMNTEAFF
TRBD1 | 19 | TRBJ2-6 | many | TRBV7-6 | TGTGCCAGCAGTCGCGGGGGCGGGACAGGGGGCGCTGGGGCCAACGTCCTGACTTTC | CASSRGGGTGGAGANVLTF
NA | 11 | TRBJ2-5 | NA | TRBV7-8 | TGTGCCAGCAGCTTACGAGAGATCCAGTACTTC | CASSLREIQYF
TRBD1 | 13 | TRBJ2-2 | NA | TRBV29-1 | TGCAGCGCCGACAGGGGGAACACCGGGGAGCTGTTTTTT | CSADRGNTGELFF
NA | 16 | TRBJ2-7 | NA | TRBV28 | TGTGCCAGCAGTTCCCTCCGGACAGCCGTTTCCTACGAGCAGTACTTC | CASSSLRTAVSYEQYF
TRBD1 | 15 | TRBJ2-7 | NA | TRBV27 | TGTGCCAGCAGTTTAACTGGGGACAGGTACTACGAGCAGTACTTC | CASSLTGDRYYEQYF
NA | 17 | TRBJ1-5 | many | TRBV12-3/TRBV12-4 | TGTGCCAGCAGTCCCCGGGCGGGGGACCGTAGCAATCAGCCCCAGCATTTT | CASSPRAGDRSNQPQHF
NA | 13 | TRBJ2-7 | many | TRBV25-1 | TGTGCCAGCCAGGGCAGGGGGAGGTACGAGCAGTACTTC | CASQGRGRYEQYF
NA | 15 | TRBJ1-2 | NA | TRBV6-5 | TGTGCCAGCAGTGACCTTGTTAGGGCCGGACGTGGCTACACCTTC | CASSDLVRAGRGYTF
NA | 11 | TRBJ2-1 | NA | TRBV24-1 | TGTGCCACCAGTGATGGGGACCGGCAGTTCTTC | CATSDGDRQFF
TRBD1 | 15 | TRBJ1-2 | few | TRBV24-1 | TGTGCCACCAGTGATCGGACAGGGGGGACCTATGGCTACACCTTC | CATSDRTGGTYGYTF
NA | 15 | TRBJ2-3 | NA | TRBV7-8 | TGTGCCAGCAGCTTATATACAGCCAATAAAGATACGCAGTATTTT | CASSLYTANKDTQYF
NA | 13 | TRBJ1-5 | few | TRBV2 | TGTGCCAGCAAACAGGGTGGCAATCAGCCCCAGCATTTT | CASKQGGNQPQHF
NA | 12 | TRBJ1-3 | NA | TRBV19 | TGTGCCAGTAGTATTCCGGGAAACACCATATATTTT | CASSIPGNTIYF
TRBD2 | 13 | TRBJ2-1 | NA | TRBV6-1 | TGTGCCAGCGGAGGCGGGGGGGCCTATGAGCAGTTCTTC | CASGGGGAYEQFF